The 11 T cell receptor beta chains given below trace back to one sample, sequenced in a study of blood T cell repertoires in COVID-19. The table came from immunoSEQ multiplex PCR; TCRdb's copy has only in-frame clones and leaves some out. Found here are some 180,000 clones, 85% of them singletons; the top ten hold roughly 6.2%. Source material: PBMCs or T cells enriched from blood (not recorded which). All receptors come from a man aged 40-49 years who had recovered from COVID-19.

The chain combines TRBV19 with TRBJ1-2, with 9 bases aligning to TRBD1. With 9 bases clipped from V and 8 bases from J, the junction kept 10 bases outside the gene matches. Germline V lookup: CDR1 LNHDA, CDR2 SQIVND (reference sequence). There are 13 residues in the CDR3. Here the CDR3 DNA reads TGTGCCAGCGAGGGACAGGGAGAGGTCGGCTACACCTTC. Its protein is CASEGQGEVGYTF.

The chain combines TRBV30 with TRBJ1-1, with 7 bases lining up with TRBD1. The germline gives CDR1 GTSNPN, CDR2 SVGIG (reference sequence). V dropped 1 base and J dropped 10; count of bases not matched to a gene: 3. The CDR3 consists of 11 residues. CDR3 nucleotide sequence: TGTGCCTGGAGTGACAGGGGAGGAGCTTTCTTT. Protein product: CAWSDRGGAFF. Based on the CDR3 plus reference TRBV30 and TRBJ1-1, the full variable domain is SQTIHQWPATLVQPVGSPLSLECTVEGTSNPNLYWYRQAAGRGLQLLFYSVGIGQISSEVPQNLSASRPQDRQFILSSKKLLLSDSGFYLCAWSDRGGAFFGQGTRLTVV.

The chain has TRBV6-5 and TRBJ1-2, with TRBD1 identical over 7 bases. Looked up from germline, CDR1 is MNHEY and CDR2 is SVGAGI. V lost 4 bases, J lost 8 bases, and 4 bases stayed unmatched. This CDR3 contains 12 residues. CDR3 DNA: TGTGCCAGCAGTTCTACAGGGGTCGGCTACACCTTC. It is translated as CASSSTGVGYTF.

The CDR3 sequence: CASSEGGQQIEAFF. The DNA for the CDR3 is TGTGCCAGCAGCGAGGGGGGACAGCAAATTGAAGCTTTCTTT. The chain joins TRBV9 to TRBJ1-1; 7 bases fit TRBD1. Germline V gene lookup returns CDR1 SGDLS and CDR2 YYNGEE. Trimming cost V 3 bases and J 7 bases; bases outside gene matches: 9. The length of the CDR3 is 14 residues.

The CDR3 here is CASSSPGLSSYEQYF. The CDR3 DNA is TGTGCCAGCAGCTCCCCGGGACTCAGCTCCTACGAGCAGTACTTC. The genes are TRBV5-4 and TRBJ2-7; the D gene is possibly TRBD2 (6 bases). The V gene lost 3 bases and the J gene lost 0 bases, with 13 bases spanning the gap. Germline-derived CDR1 and CDR2 are SGHNT and YYREEE (reference sequence). The CDR3 consists of 15 residues.

This clone occurred a few times. The chain joins TRBV4-1 to TRBJ1-3, with 9 positions matching TRBD1. V trimming: 2 bases; J trimming: 8 bases; junction bases outside the gene matches: 4. The CDR3 covers 14 residues. The germline gives CDR1 MGHRA, CDR2 YSYEKL. CDR3 DNA sequence: TGCGCCAGCAGCCAAACAGGGGGCATAGACACCATATATTTT. The encoded protein is CASSQTGGIDTIYF.

The chain couples TRBV18 to TRBJ2-2, with D tentatively TRBD1 (5 bases). CDR1 is KGHSH, CDR2 LQKENI, per germline. The CDR3 has 14 residues. V gave up 2 bases and J gave up 2 bases, with 6 bases separating them. The CDR3 DNA reads TGTGCCAGCTCACCAACAGGCAACACCGGGGAGCTGTTTTTT. Translation gives CASSPTGNTGELFF.

The chain uses TRBV10-3 and TRBJ1-2; tentatively, D is TRBD1 (6 bases). The CDR3 length is 14 residues. Germline lookup yields CDR1 ENHRY and CDR2 SYGVKD. V was clipped by 2 bases and J by 6 bases, with 13 bases between them. The CDR3 region is CAISELGGIDGYTF. The CDR3 nucleotides are TGTGCCATCAGTGAGCTTGGGGGCATCGATGGCTACACCTTC.

The chain couples TRBV3-1 (or the pseudogene TRBV3-2) to TRBJ1-2, with D possibly being TRBD1 (5 bases). The CDR3 is made up of 14 amino acids. From germline, CDR1 is LGHDT and CDR2 YNNKEL (reference sequence). V lost 0 bases to trimming and J lost 7 bases, with 12 bases between them. The CDR3 DNA is TGTGCCAGCAGCCAAGAACCCGACAGACCTGGCTACACCTTC. Its protein is CASSQEPDRPGYTF.

This chain joins TRBV13 and TRBJ2-1, with D perhaps TRBD2 (6 bases). This CDR3 has 15 amino acids. The germline V gene has CDR1 PRHDT and CDR2 FYEKMQ (reference sequence). The V gene lost 5 bases and the J gene lost 3 bases, with 14 bases spanning the gap. The CDR3 DNA is TGTGCCAGCAGCCCCGGGAGTGGGTTCTACAATGAGCAGTTCTTC. Protein sequence: CASSPGSGFYNEQFF.

The rearrangement joins TRBV5-1 to TRBJ1-5, with TRBD1 matching 7 bases. This CDR3 has 14 amino acids. Germline CDR1 is SGHRS and CDR2 is YFSETQ. V shed 4 bases, J shed 7 bases, and the junction held 8 bases outside the gene matches. The CDR3 is CASSVTGAGQPQHF. The CDR3, as DNA: TGCGCCAGCAGCGTAACAGGGGCTGGACAGCCCCAGCATTTT.